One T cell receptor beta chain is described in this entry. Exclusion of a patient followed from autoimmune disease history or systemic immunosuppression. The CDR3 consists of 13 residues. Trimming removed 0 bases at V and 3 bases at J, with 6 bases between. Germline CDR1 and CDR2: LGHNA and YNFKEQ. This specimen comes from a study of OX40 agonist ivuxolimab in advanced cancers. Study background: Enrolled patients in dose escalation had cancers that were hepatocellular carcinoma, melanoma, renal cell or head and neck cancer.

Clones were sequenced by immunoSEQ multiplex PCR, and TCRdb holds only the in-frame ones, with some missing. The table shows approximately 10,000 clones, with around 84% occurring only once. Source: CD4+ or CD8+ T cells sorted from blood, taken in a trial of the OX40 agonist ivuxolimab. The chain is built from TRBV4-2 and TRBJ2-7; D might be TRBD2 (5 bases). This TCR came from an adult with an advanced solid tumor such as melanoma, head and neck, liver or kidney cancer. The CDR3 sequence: CASSQDAGYEQYF. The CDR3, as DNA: TGTGCCAGCAGCCAAGACGCGGGCTACGAGCAGTACTTC.